This T cell receptor beta chain derives from a study of Ad26.COV2.S vaccination and SARS-CoV-2 variants. Produced via immunoSEQ multiplex PCR; TCRdb's table is partial and in-frame only. The data show 350,000 to 450,000 clones, around four fifths seen once. The ends lost 5 bases at V and 1 base at J; junction bases unmatched: 6. The CDR3 is 15 amino acids. Germline CDR1 and CDR2: SNHLY and FYNNEI. Noted treatment: over 15 received Ad26.COV2.S at low or high dose, single or two shots; a few received placebo; per-sample allocation not given. Day 63 following the first vaccine or placebo injection was when the samples were taken.

The receptor comes from a person between 18 and 60 years old who received the Ad26.COV2.S COVID-19 vaccine or a placebo. The V and J genes are TRBV2 and TRBJ1-1; 8 bases are a match to TRBD1. This sample comprised peripheral blood, obtained in a trial of Ad26.COV2.S vaccine versus placebo. The CDR3 DNA is TGTGCCAGCAGTCCCAGGGGGCCGGGGAACACTGAAGCTTTCTTT. It specifies CASSPRGPGNTEAFF. Looking up the rest from reference TRBV2 and TRBJ1-1 gives the full variable domain: EPEVTQTPSHQVTQMGQEVILRCVPISNHLYFYWYRQILGQKVEFLVSFYNNEISEKSEIFDDQFSVERPDGSNFTLKIRSTKLEDSAMYFCASSPRGPGNTEAFFGQGTRLTVV.